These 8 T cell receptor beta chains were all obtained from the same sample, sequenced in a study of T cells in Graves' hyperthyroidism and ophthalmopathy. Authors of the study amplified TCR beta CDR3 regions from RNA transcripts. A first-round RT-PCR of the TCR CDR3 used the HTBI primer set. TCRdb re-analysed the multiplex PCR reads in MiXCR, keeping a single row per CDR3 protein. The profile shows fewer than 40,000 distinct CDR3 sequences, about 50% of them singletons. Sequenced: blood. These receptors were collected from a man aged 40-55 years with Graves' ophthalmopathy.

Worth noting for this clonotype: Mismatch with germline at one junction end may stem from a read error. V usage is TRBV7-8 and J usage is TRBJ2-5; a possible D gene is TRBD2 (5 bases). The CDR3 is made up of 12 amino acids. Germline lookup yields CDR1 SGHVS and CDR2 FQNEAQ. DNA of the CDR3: TGTGCCAACAGCTTATCGGGAAAGACCCAGTCCTTC. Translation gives CANSLSGKTQSF.

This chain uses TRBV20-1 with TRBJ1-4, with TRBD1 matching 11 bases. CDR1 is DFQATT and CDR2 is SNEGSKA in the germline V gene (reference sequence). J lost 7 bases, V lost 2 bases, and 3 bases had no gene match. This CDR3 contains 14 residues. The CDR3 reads CSARRTGGREKLFF. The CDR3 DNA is TGCAGTGCTAGAAGGACAGGGGGCCGTGAAAAACTGTTTTTT.

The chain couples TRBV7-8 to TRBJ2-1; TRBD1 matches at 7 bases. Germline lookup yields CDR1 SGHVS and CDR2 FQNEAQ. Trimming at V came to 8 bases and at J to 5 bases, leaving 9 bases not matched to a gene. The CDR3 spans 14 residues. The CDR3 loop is CASATGQPDNEQFF. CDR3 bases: TGTGCCAGCGCCACGGGACAGCCCGACAATGAGCAGTTCTTC. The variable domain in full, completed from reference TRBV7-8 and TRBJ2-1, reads GAGVSQSPRYKVAKRGQDVALRCDPISGHVSLFWYQQALGQGPEFLTYFQNEAQLDKSGLPSDRFFAERPEGSVSTLKIQRTQQEDSAVYLCASATGQPDNEQFFGPGTRLTVL.

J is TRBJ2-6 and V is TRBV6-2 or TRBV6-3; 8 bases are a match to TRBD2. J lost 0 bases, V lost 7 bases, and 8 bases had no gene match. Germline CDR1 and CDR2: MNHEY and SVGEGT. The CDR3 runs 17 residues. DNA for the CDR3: TGTGCCAGCAACCGGGGGGGGCTGAGCTCTGGGGCCAACGTCCTGACTTTC. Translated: CASNRGGLSSGANVLTF.

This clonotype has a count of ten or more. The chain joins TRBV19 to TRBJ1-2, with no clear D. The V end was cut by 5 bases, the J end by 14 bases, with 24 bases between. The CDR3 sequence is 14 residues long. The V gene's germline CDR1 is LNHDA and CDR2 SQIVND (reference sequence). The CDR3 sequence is CASSPQHTETVGTF. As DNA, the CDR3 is TGTGCCAGTAGTCCGCAGCACACAGAGACGGTCGGAACCTTC.

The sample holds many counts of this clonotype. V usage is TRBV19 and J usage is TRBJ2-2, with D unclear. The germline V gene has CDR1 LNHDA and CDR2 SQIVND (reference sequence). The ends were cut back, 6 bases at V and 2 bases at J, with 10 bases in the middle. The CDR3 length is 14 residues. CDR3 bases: TGTGCCAGTAGCTCACAACACAACACCGGGGAGCTGTTTTTT. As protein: CASSSQHNTGELFF.

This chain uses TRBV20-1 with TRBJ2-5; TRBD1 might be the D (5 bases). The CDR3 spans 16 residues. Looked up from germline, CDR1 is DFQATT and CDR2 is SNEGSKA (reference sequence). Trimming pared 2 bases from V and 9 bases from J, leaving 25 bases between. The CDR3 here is CSARHGAGRANQPQYF. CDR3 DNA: TGCAGTGCTAGACATGGGGCAGGTCGGGCCAATCAGCCCCAGTACTTC.

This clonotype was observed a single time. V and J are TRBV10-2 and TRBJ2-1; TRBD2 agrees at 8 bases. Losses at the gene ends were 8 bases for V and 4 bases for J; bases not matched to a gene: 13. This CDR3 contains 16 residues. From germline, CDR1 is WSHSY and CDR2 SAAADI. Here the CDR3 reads CASVTSARSYYNEQFF. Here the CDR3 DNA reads TGCGCCAGCGTGACTAGCGCCAGATCCTATTACAATGAGCAGTTCTTC.